This passage covers 18 T cell receptor beta chains from one sample sequenced in a study of T cells after yellow fever vaccination. MiXCR was run by TCRdb on the 5' RACE reads, yielding one entry per CDR3 protein. The repertoire holds about 310,000 distinct CDR3 sequences, with approximately 3.9% as singletons. The sample was PBMCs, taken on the day of the yellow fever booster vaccination. These receptors came from a man younger than 35 who received the YFV17D yellow fever vaccine.

The chain carries TRBV7-2 and TRBJ2-1; D is ambiguous. Germline V gene sequence: CDR1 SGHTA, CDR2 FQGNSA. V dropped 0 bases and J dropped 4 bases, with 7 bases sitting between them. The CDR3 is 14 residues long. DNA for the CDR3: TGTGCCAGCAGCTTAGCGGGCAAATACAATGAGCAGTTCTTC. This translates into CASSLAGKYNEQFF.

In its sample, this clonotype was seen a few times. The gene calls are TRBV18 and TRBJ1-2, with unresolved D. Trimming removed 2 bases at V and 0 bases at J, with 22 bases between. Germline V CDR1 and CDR2: KGHSH, LQKENI. CDR3 length: 19 residues. CDR3 amino acids: CASSPKNLSPGPPNYGYTF. DNA for the CDR3: TGTGCCAGCTCACCAAAGAACCTATCACCGGGTCCTCCTAACTATGGCTACACCTTC. Based on the CDR3 plus reference TRBV18 and TRBJ1-2, the full variable domain is NAGVMQNPRHLVRRRGQEARLRCSPMKGHSHVYWYRQLPEEGLKFMVYLQKENIIDESGMPKERFSAEFPKEGPSILRIQQVVRGDSAAYFCASSPKNLSPGPPNYGYTFGSGTRLTVV.

This clonotype was counted only a few times. The chain uses TRBV14 and TRBJ1-2; D is perhaps TRBD1 (5 bases). The germline V gene encodes CDR1 SGHDN and CDR2 FVKESK. V was cut by 4 bases and J by 4 bases, with 13 bases left in between. CDR3 length equals 14 residues. The CDR3 here is CASSPGTPGYGYTF. The CDR3 DNA sequence: TGTGCCAGCAGCCCAGGGACCCCCGGCTATGGCTACACCTTC.

CDR3 coding DNA: TGCAGTGCCCCACCCATCGACAGGCCAGTCATGAACACTGAAGCTTTCTTT. Translating it yields CSAPPIDRPVMNTEAFF. The V call is TRBV20-1, the J call TRBJ1-1, with D perhaps TRBD1 (6 bases). V lost 6 bases and J 0 bases, leaving 23 bases between the germline ends. The V gene's germline CDR1 is DFQATT and CDR2 SNEGSKA (reference sequence). The CDR3 runs to 17 residues.

This clonotype was counted ten times or more. The chain is built from TRBV10-3 and TRBJ2-7, with 10 bases lining up with TRBD1. This CDR3 comprises 14 residues. Looked up from germline, CDR1 is ENHRY and CDR2 is SYGVKD. V lost 1 base to trimming and J lost 4 bases; unmatched junction nucleotides: 1. The CDR3 DNA reads TGTGCCATCAGTGAGTGGGACAGGGGTTACGAGCAGTACTTC. This translates into CAISEWDRGYEQYF.

This clonotype was detected ten times or more. Here the CDR3 reads CASSPGGRSITEAFF. CDR3 DNA: TGTGCCAGCAGCCCGGGTGGCAGGTCCATCACTGAAGCTTTCTTT. The chain couples TRBV7-2 to TRBJ1-1; no clear D gene. The germline V gene has CDR1 SGHTA and CDR2 FQGNSA. The length of the CDR3 is 15 residues. Trimming stripped 5 bases from V and 4 bases from J, with 17 bases between.

This clonotype was recorded at least ten times. CDR3 nucleotides: TGTGCCAGCAGCCCAGGGAGCCGCAGCAATCAGCCCCAGCATTTT. This sequence encodes CASSPGSRSNQPQHF. The rearrangement uses TRBV7-2 and TRBJ1-5, with a tentative D call TRBD1 (5 bases). The length of the CDR3 is 15 residues. Germline V gene sequence: CDR1 SGHTA, CDR2 FQGNSA. V gave up 5 bases and J gave up 1 base, with 12 bases separating them.

This clonotype occurred a few times. The chain links TRBV11-2 to TRBJ2-5; weak D call: TRBD2 (6 bases). CDR1 and CDR2 (germline): SGHAT, FQNNGV. V was pared by 5 bases and J by 5 bases, with 21 bases between. The CDR3 is 16 amino acids. CDR3 DNA: TGTGCCAGCAGCCGATCCGGGGGACGCCCGGGGGAGACCCAGTACTTC. Translation gives CASSRSGGRPGETQYF.

This clonotype was detected ten times or more. The chain joins TRBV9 to TRBJ1-2; D not certain. Germline CDR1 SGDLS, CDR2 YYNGEE. V lost 6 bases to trimming and J lost 5 bases, with 17 bases between them. The CDR3 has 14 residues. CDR3 nucleotide sequence: TGTGCCAGCAAGCAGACGGGTACACTTTATGGCTACACCTTC. Protein sequence: CASKQTGTLYGYTF.

This clonotype showed up many times. This chain uses TRBV5-1 with TRBJ2-2; TRBD1 might be the D (6 bases). The V gene lost 4 bases and the J gene lost 0 bases, with 13 bases spanning the gap. Germline V gene lookup returns CDR1 SGHRS and CDR2 YFSETQ. The CDR3 runs to 16 residues. The CDR3 DNA is TGCGCCAGCAGCCCGCCGACAGGTTCGAACACCGGGGAGCTGTTTTTT. Translation gives CASSPPTGSNTGELFF.

This clonotype came up many times. The chain has TRBV5-1 and TRBJ2-3; a possible D gene is TRBD1 (5 bases). This CDR3 is 14 amino acids long. From germline, CDR1 is SGHRS and CDR2 YFSETQ. Trimming left V 4 bases short and J 0 bases short, with 9 bases between. CDR3 coding DNA: TGCGCCAGCAGCAGGACATCTAGCACAGATACGCAGTATTTT. It translates to CASSRTSSTDTQYF. The full variable domain, rest sourced from reference TRBV5-1 and TRBJ2-3, is KAGVTQTPRYLIKTRGQQVTLSCSPISGHRSVSWYQQTPGQGLQFLFEYFSETQRNKGNFPGRFSGRQFSNSRSEMNVSTLELGDSALYLCASSRTSSTDTQYFGPGTRLTVL.

The gene calls are TRBV5-4 and TRBJ1-6, with 8 positions matching TRBD1. V lost 0 bases and J lost 10; bases outside the gene matches: 6. This CDR3 has 15 amino acids. From germline, CDR1 is SGHNT and CDR2 YYREEE (reference sequence). This CDR3 is CASSLEGRGQSPLHF. The CDR3 DNA reads TGTGCCAGCAGCTTGGAAGGCAGGGGGCAATCACCCCTCCACTTT.

This clonotype was seen at least ten times. The CDR3 is CASRTDYVGLAGASDTQYF. The CDR3 bases are TGTGCCAGCAGGACCGATTACGTGGGACTAGCGGGGGCTTCGGATACGCAGTATTTT. The chain combines TRBV12-3 or TRBV12-4 with TRBJ2-3; 14 bases line up with TRBD2. The CDR3 has 19 residues. The V and J ends lost 6 bases and 6 bases, in that order; junction bases with no gene match: 17.

This clonotype has only a few counts. This sequence joins TRBV5-1 and TRBJ2-5, with D maybe TRBD1 (5 bases). CDR3 length: 15 amino acids. Per the germline V gene, CDR1 is SGHRS and CDR2 is YFSETQ. The V end lost 2 bases, the J end lost 5 bases, and 16 bases lay between the germline ends. The CDR3 DNA reads as TGCGCCAGCAGCTTTGGGGCCGGCAGACCCGAGACCCAGTACTTC. Amino acids: CASSFGAGRPETQYF.

This clonotype was seen ten or more times. This chain connects TRBV6-2 or TRBV6-3 to TRBJ2-2, with 11 bases identical to TRBD2. This CDR3 is 17 amino acids long. Germline lookup yields CDR1 MNHEY and CDR2 SVGEGT. With V trimmed by 3 bases and J by 6 bases, 9 bases remained unmatched. The CDR3 sequence is CASSYLAGLADPGELFF. CDR3 sequence (DNA): TGTGCCAGCAGTTATCTCGCGGGACTAGCGGATCCCGGGGAGCTGTTTTTT.

A few counts support this clonotype. The CDR3 DNA is TGTGCCAGCAGCCCGCCGGGGGGGGGTAATGAAAAACTGTTTTTT. Amino acid sequence: CASSPPGGGNEKLFF. The chain links TRBV7-2 to TRBJ1-4, with D possibly being TRBD1 (5 bases). V shed 5 bases and J shed 4 bases, with 14 bases lying between them. Germline values: CDR1 SGHTA, CDR2 FQGNSA. The CDR3 is 15 residues long.

The chain is built from TRBV20-1 and TRBJ1-4, with 12 bases fitting TRBD1. The junction had 14 bases not matched to a gene; V was cut back by 0 bases and J by 3 bases. The CDR3 extends over 20 amino acids. Germline-derived CDR1 and CDR2 are DFQATT and SNEGSKA (reference sequence). The CDR3 DNA reads as TGCAGTGCTAGAGATTGGGGGACAGGGGGCACGTTTGGGGCTAATGAAAAACTGTTTTTT. It yields the protein CSARDWGTGGTFGANEKLFF.

This clonotype was found many times. The V and J genes are TRBV28 and TRBJ2-1; a possible D gene is TRBD2 (5 bases). Between the trimmed V and J ends, which lost 2 bases and 8 bases, there was a span of 19 bases. The CDR3 has 16 amino acids. Germline assignment: CDR1 MDHEN and CDR2 SYDVKM. The CDR3 DNA reads as TGTGCCAGCAGTTTAGCTGGGCGGTGGGAGTTTGATGAGCAGTTCTTC. This sequence encodes CASSLAGRWEFDEQFF.